This TCR beta chain comes out of a study of CD8+ T cells in alopecia areata (dated by TCRdb to the late 2010s). The study in broad terms: The treated patients, all with moderate-to-severe alopecia areata, were enrolled in an open-label pilot trial of oral tofacitinib given at 5 to 10 mg twice daily. Tofacitinib was administered for 6 to 18 months, and 6 months of follow-up off drug were then conducted to assess delayed response and recurrence. In treated patients, disease severity was measured using the SALT score, which gives the percentage of scalp surface area affected. In both human patients and the C3H/HeJ mouse model, the study applied high-throughput TCRbeta sequencing to look at T cell clonal expansion in alopecia areata. On the human side, TCRbeta sequencing was run on scalp tissue and on sorted CD4+ and CD8+ peripheral blood T cells from healthy controls and from alopecia areata patients with either patchy or totalis/universalis disease. Patients on tofacitinib were biopsied at baseline and after 4 and 24 weeks of treatment, and several of the patients also had a later scalp biopsy. Clonality in the scalp was compared among normal scalp (n=4), patchy alopecia areata scalp (n=8), and alopecia totalis/universalis scalp (n=8). RNA came from the PAXgene miRNA kit for fixed scalp, the miRNeasy kit for PBMCs, and the RNeasy kit for mouse skin. TCRbeta CDR3 regions were amplified by immunoSEQ multiplex PCR using 35 Vbeta forward and 13 Jbeta reverse primers.

This clone was seen a few times. The antigen this receptor binds is unknown. No quality values exist for individual bases; no much larger clone is one base distant. CDR1 and CDR2, looked up from the germline V gene, are SQVTM and ANQGSEA. The CDR3 has 16 amino acids, counting the end cysteine and phenylalanine. This entry keeps only the CDR3 DNA: 48 bases, framed from base 1. Trimming takes 6 bases off V and 0 bases off J; junction bases not matched to a gene: 13. Read against the paper, the sample's treatment or condition label means: oral pan-JAK inhibitor, 5-10 mg twice daily. Lesional scalp punch biopsies and peripheral blood were collected from alopecia areata patients. After PBMCs were isolated by density centrifugation and stained for CD3, CD4 and CD8, a FACSAria was used to sort CD4+ and CD8+ T cells. Library preparation used the immunoSEQ multiplex PCR assay. RNA was extracted from all samples and reverse transcribed into cDNA as template for TCR sequencing. SuperScript III was used to make first-strand cDNA, primed with a 2:1 mix of oligo-dT and random hexamers. A synthetic immune receptor repertoire was used to gauge amplification bias, and whatever bias remained was removed computationally. From the authors' description of their analysis: Raw reads were preprocessed to remove errors, and CDR3 was defined by IMGT conventions from the conserved cysteine to phenylalanine. To get clonality, Shannon entropy was normalized by log2 of the number of productive unique TCRs and the result was subtracted from 1. CD4 or CD8 identity of scalp clones was inferred by cross-referencing scalp TCRbeta sequences with sorted blood CD4 and CD8 repertoires. The clones in this table, taken by TCRdb from immuneACCESS, are in-frame only. Not every clone is retained; where verified, under half of the shortfall comes from an unresolved V gene, and the cause of the rest is unknown. The DNA was the basis for D and trimming; V, J and clone size are from that table. This sample holds fewer than 250,000 clones; under 40% were observed only once. In total, the top ten clones hold under 0.55% of the sample.

Overall study outcomes, separate from this receptor: Scalp TCR repertoire analysis is complicated because resident alphabeta T cells in normal human skin are also sequenced, whereas mouse skin is dominated by gammadelta T cells. Scalp clonality and the number of expanded CD8+ clones among the top 100 scalp clones were significantly decreased by tofacitinib. TCR sequences shared between patients were less clear than in mice, possibly partly because of HLA diversity in the patient population. Because the treated cohort was small and included a single nonresponder, larger studies are needed to assess links between baseline CD8+ expansion and response. Lesional scalp, especially in alopecia totalis/universalis, showed higher clonality and more expanded CD8+ clones than normal scalp, suggesting antigenic drive. Many expanded lesional clones were found to persist in scalp and blood during tofacitinib treatment, and relapse after treatment cessation may be partly explained by this persistence.

The sequenced sample was CD4+ T cells sorted from blood, obtained around week 30, from a patient treated with tofacitinib. The chain is made from TRBV29-1 and TRBJ1-2; a stretch of 7 junction bases matches TRBD1. The clonotype comes from a human donor with alopecia areata. CDR3 reads: CSVALDRDRANYGYTF. Here is the DNA: TGCAGCGTCGCCCTTGATCGGGACAGAGCTAACTATGGCTACACCTTC.